This entry features one TCR beta chain sequence. Its cognate antigen is unknown. A universal primer site arose from template switching, and cDNA bore unique molecular identifiers. TCRdb itself ran the 5' RACE reads through MiXCR, one entry per CDR3 protein. The table records some 600,000 distinct CDR3 sequences, around 7.4% of them present only once. The data originate from a study of identical twins. Findings and caveats of the study: Models underestimated TCR alpha sharing (out-of-frame) in monozygotic twins. Insertions were fewer in abundant cord blood beta clonotypes, whereas memory repertoires showed none of this pattern.

Healthy Caucasian donors formed the entire cohort. The same data also contributed to another study, on yellow fever vaccine responses in identical twins.

The TCR comes from a young woman in good health. Source material: PBMCs.

The CDR3 sequence: CASSPGQGFNSEQFF. CDR3 bases: TGTGCCAGCAGCCCTGGACAGGGTTTTAATAGTGAGCAGTTCTTC. V usage is TRBV7-9 and J usage is TRBJ2-1, with TRBD1 identical over 8 bases. Germline V gene lookup returns CDR1 SEHNR and CDR2 FQNEAQ (reference sequence). Losses at the gene ends were 5 bases for V and 9 bases for J; bases not matched to a gene: 12. This CDR3 comprises 15 residues. The full variable domain, in which reference TRBV7-9 and TRBJ2-1 provide the parts outside the CDR3, is DTGVSQNPRHKITKRGQNVTFRCDPISEHNRLYWYRQTLGQGPEFLTYFQNEAQLEKSRLLSDRFSAERPKGSFSTLEIQRTEQGDSAMYLCASSPGQGFNSEQFFGPGTRLTVL.